The sequence of this T cell receptor (beta chain) was determined in a study of cytomegalovirus exposure and HLA in healthy donors. Concerning this clone: Its cognate antigen is unknown.

PCR was performed using 60 Vbeta and 13 Jbeta primers. Profiling relied on immunoSEQ multiplex PCR, and the TCRdb table lists in-frame clones only, not all of them. The sample contains some 130,000 clones, around 83% of which appear only once. Overall study findings and caveats: A later analysis by the authors found several of the most significant clusters apparently linked to common viral pathogens. The majority of CMV-associated TCR beta chains were reported as apparently HLA-restricted in a later analysis. Immune exposure information available was restricted to CMV serostatus.

Sequenced material: PBMCs. This TCR came from a woman in her twenties or thirties in good health and CMV-seropositive.

The CDR3 region is CASSVKGGSTEAFF. In DNA, the CDR3 is TGTGCCAGCAGTGTGAAGGGAGGGAGCACTGAAGCTTTCTTT. The chain uses TRBV6-6 and TRBJ1-1; D unresolved. Trimming removed 5 bases from V and 4 bases from J, with 14 bases in between. The CDR3 sequence is 14 residues long. Germline-derived CDR1 and CDR2 are MNHNY and SVGAGI (reference sequence).